The rows below give T cell receptor beta chains drawn from one sample of a study of shared clonotypes between healthy human individuals. TCRdb's table, derived via immunoSEQ multiplex PCR, lists solely in-frame clones and lacks some. This table holds around 530,000 clones, 70% to 80% found once. The sequencing input was PBMCs. The receptors come from a woman between 35 and 50 years old in good health. Some clones in this sample may be carry-over from other donors' samples. CDR3s include the opening cysteine and the closing phenylalanine or tryptophan. A D gene is named only where the DNA matches it firmly. Clone size is stated in some rows and not others, as once, few, many or a class when expanded.

cdr3_aa cdr3_nt v_call d_call j_call cdr3_length clone_size
CASSLNPSREQYF TGTGCCAGCAGTTTAAACCCCAGTCGCGAGCAGTACTTC TRBV27 NA TRBJ2-7 13 NA
CASSQPTGGYEQYF TGCGCCAGCAGCCAACCTACAGGGGGCTACGAGCAGTACTTC TRBV4-1 TRBD1 TRBJ2-7 14 NA
CASGYWGGEQYF TGTGCCAGCGGCTATTGGGGAGGGGAGCAGTACTTC TRBV27 TRBD2 TRBJ2-7 12 NA
CASSPIRLAGENEQFF TGTGCCAGCAGTCCTATTCGACTAGCGGGAGAGAATGAGCAGTTCTTC TRBV5-4 TRBD2 TRBJ2-1 16 NA
CASSPISGQLTSGNTIYF TGTGCCAGCAGCCCGATCTCGGGACAGTTGACCTCTGGAAACACCATATATTTT TRBV11-2 TRBD1 TRBJ1-3 18 NA
CASSSGLAGVFGQYF TGTGCCAGCAGTTCGGGACTAGCGGGAGTGTTTGGGCAGTACTTC TRBV27 TRBD2 TRBJ2-7 15 NA
CASSRAGNYGYTF TGTGCCAGCAGTAGAGCAGGGAACTATGGCTACACCTTC TRBV27 NA TRBJ1-2 13 NA
CASSLNRGEAFF TGTGCCAGCAGCTTGAATCGTGGGGAAGCTTTCTTT TRBV5-6 NA TRBJ1-1 12 NA
CATSRDPGLAGAEQYF TGTGCCACCAGCAGGGACCCGGGACTAGCGGGAGCCGAGCAGTACTTC TRBV15 TRBD2 TRBJ2-7 16 NA
CATSRVGIGTEAFF TGTGCCACCAGCAGAGTGGGGATAGGGACTGAAGCTTTCTTT TRBV15 NA TRBJ1-1 14 once
CSARDYGYTF TGCAGTGCTAGGGACTATGGCTACACCTTC TRBV20-1 NA TRBJ1-2 10 NA
CASSQYSGNTIYF TGTGCCAGCAGTCAGTACTCTGGAAACACCATATATTTT TRBV2 NA TRBJ1-3 13 NA
CASSFPTGTFRSGELFF TGTGCCAGCAGCTTCCCTACCGGGACCTTCAGGTCCGGGGAGCTGTTTTTT TRBV2 NA TRBJ2-2 17 NA
CASSLGGAQETQYF TGTGCCAGCAGCTTAGGCGGGGCGCAAGAGACCCAGTACTTC TRBV7-9 NA TRBJ2-5 14 NA
CATLDPLAGDQETQYF TGTGCCACCCTTGATCCTTTAGCGGGAGACCAAGAGACCCAGTACTTC TRBV10-3 TRBD2 TRBJ2-5 16 NA
CASSESGQGEETQYF TGTGCCAGCAGTGAATCCGGACAGGGGGAAGAGACCCAGTACTTC TRBV2 TRBD1 TRBJ2-5 15 NA